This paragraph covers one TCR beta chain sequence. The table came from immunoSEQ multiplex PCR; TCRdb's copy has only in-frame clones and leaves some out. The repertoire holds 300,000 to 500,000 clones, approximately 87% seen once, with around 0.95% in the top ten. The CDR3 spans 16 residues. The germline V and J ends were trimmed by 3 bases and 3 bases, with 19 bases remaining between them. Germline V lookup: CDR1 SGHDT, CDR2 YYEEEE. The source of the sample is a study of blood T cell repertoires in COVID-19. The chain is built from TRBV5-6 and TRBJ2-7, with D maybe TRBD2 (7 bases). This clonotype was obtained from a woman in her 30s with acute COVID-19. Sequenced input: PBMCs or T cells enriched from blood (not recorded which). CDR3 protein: CASSSVFRGAYYEQYF. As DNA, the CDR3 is TGTGCCAGCAGCTCTGTTTTTCGGGGGGCCTACTACGAGCAGTACTTC.